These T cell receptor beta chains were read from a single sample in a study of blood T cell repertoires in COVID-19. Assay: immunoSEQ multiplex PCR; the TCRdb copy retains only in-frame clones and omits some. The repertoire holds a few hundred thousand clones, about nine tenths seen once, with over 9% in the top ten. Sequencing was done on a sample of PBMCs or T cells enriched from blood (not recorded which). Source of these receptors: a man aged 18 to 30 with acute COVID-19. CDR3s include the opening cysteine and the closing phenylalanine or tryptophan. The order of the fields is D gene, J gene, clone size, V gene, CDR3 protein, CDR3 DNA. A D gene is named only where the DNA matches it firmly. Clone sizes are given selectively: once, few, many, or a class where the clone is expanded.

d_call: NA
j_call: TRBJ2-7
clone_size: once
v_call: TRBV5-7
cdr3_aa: CASSSGGRVRYEQYF
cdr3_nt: TGTGCCAGCAGCTCGGGGGGCAGGGTGAGATACGAGCAGTACTTC

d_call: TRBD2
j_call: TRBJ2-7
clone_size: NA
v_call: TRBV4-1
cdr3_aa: CASSPILGLESYEQYF
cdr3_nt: TGCGCCAGCAGCCCGATTCTGGGACTAGAGTCCTACGAGCAGTACTTC

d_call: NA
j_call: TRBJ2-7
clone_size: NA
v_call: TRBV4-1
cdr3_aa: CASRQGPEQYF
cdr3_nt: TGCGCCAGCAGACAGGGCCCCGAGCAGTACTTC

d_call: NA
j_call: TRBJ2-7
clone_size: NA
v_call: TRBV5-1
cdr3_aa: CASSLGPDIYEQYF
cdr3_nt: TGCGCCAGCAGCTTGGGCCCTGACATCTACGAGCAGTACTTC

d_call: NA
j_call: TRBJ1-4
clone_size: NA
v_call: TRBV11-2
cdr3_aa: CASSPRGGLLNEKLFF
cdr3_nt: TGTGCCAGCAGCCCCCGCGGGGGGTTACTTAATGAAAAACTGTTTTTT

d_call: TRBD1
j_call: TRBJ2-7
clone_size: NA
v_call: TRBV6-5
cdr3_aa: CAGRTGSSYEQYF
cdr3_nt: TGTGCCGGAAGGACAGGGAGCTCCTACGAGCAGTACTTC

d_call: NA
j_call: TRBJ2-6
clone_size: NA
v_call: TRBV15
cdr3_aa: CATSSPYSDPSGANVLTF
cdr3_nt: TGTGCCACCAGCAGTCCATACAGTGACCCCTCTGGGGCCAACGTCCTGACTTTC

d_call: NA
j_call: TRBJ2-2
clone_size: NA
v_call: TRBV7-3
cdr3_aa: CASSAQGGFAGELFF
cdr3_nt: TGTGCCAGCAGCGCCCAGGGGGGCTTCGCCGGGGAGCTGTTTTTT

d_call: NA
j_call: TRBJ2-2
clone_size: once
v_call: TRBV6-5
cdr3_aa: CASSYPGHTNTGELFF
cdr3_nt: TGTGCCAGCAGTTACCCTGGACATACGAACACCGGGGAGCTGTTTTTT

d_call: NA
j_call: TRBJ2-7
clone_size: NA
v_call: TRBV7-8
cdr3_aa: CASSLVRQVDEQYF
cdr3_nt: TGTGCCAGCAGCTTAGTGAGACAGGTTGACGAGCAGTACTTC

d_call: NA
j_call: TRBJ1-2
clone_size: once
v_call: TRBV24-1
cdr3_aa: CATSDSRLKDIYYGYTF
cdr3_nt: TGTGCCACCAGTGATTCCCGCCTGAAGGACATATACTATGGCTACACCTTC

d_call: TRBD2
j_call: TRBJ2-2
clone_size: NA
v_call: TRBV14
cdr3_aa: CASRGLASGELFF
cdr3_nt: TGTGCCAGCAGGGGACTAGCGTCCGGGGAGCTGTTTTTT

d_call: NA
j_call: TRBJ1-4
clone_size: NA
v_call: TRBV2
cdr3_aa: CASRFREGEKLFF
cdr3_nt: TGTGCCAGCAGATTCAGGGAAGGGGAAAAACTGTTTTTT

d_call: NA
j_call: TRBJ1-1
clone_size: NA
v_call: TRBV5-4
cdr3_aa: CASSRDRQMNTEAFF
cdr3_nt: TGTGCCAGCAGCCGCGACAGGCAAATGAACACTGAAGCTTTCTTT

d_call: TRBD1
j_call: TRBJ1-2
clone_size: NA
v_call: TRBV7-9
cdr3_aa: CASSSPGTVGYGYTF
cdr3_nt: TGTGCCAGCAGCTCCCCCGGGACAGTGGGCTATGGCTACACCTTC

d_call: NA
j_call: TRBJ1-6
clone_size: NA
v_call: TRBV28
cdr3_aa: CAASATHSYNSPLHF
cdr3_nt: TGTGCCGCGTCCGCAACGCACTCCTATAATTCACCCCTCCACTTT

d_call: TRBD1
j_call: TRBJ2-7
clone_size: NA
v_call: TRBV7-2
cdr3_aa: CASSPGTGRPYEQYF
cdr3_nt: TGTGCCAGCAGCCCAGGGACAGGCCGACCCTACGAGCAGTACTTC

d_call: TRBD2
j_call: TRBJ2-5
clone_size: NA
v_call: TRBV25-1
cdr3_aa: CASSRGGEQETQYF
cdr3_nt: TGTGCCAGCAGTCGGGGGGGAGAACAAGAGACCCAGTACTTC

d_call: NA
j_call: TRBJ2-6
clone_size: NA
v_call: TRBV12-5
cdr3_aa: CASGLVLGTQSGANVLTF
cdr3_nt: TGTGCTAGTGGTTTGGTCTTGGGGACTCAATCTGGGGCCAACGTCCTGACTTTC

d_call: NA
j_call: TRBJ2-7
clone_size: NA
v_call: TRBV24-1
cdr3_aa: CATSETGYEQYF
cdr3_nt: TGTGCCACCAGTGAGACAGGCTACGAGCAGTACTTC

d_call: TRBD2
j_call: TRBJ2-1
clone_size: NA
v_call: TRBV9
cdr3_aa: CASSVQLAGLDNEQFF
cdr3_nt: TGTGCCAGCAGCGTCCAACTAGCGGGGTTGGACAATGAGCAGTTCTTC

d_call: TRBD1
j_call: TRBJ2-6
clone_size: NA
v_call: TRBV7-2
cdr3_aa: CASSPRSGTGGSGANVLTF
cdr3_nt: TGTGCCAGCAGCCCACGTAGCGGTACAGGGGGCTCTGGGGCCAACGTCCTGACTTTC

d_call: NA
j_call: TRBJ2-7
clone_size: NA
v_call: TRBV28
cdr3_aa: CASRVGETYEQYF
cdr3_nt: TGTGCCAGCAGAGTAGGAGAGACCTACGAGCAGTACTTC

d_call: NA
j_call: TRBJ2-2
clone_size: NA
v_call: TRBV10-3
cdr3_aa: CAISEEISGGRGGTGELFF
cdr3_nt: TGTGCCATCAGTGAGGAAATATCAGGCGGGAGAGGGGGCACCGGGGAGCTGTTTTTT